This TCR beta chain was identified during a study of blood T cell repertoires in COVID-19. About the research overall: PBMCs, B-cell-depleted T cells, or T cells provided the cDNA or gDNA that made up the material.

The germline V and J ends were trimmed by 4 bases and 0 bases, with 10 bases remaining between them. CDR1 MNHEY and CDR2 SMNVEV come from the germline V gene (reference sequence). The CDR3 length is 16 residues. How the authors handled the data: Reference gene primers were amplified, and this amplification served to estimate nucleated cell counts. Data came from immunoSEQ multiplex PCR; TCRdb stores just in-frame clones and leaves some out. The DNA was the basis for D and trimming; V, J and clone size are from that table. The table has approximately 220,000 clones, 85% to 90% seen once. The sample taken for sequencing was peripheral blood. The rearrangement joins TRBV27 to TRBJ2-6; D remains ambiguous. This clonotype was obtained from a man aged 45 to 65 with acute or convalescent COVID-19. The CDR3 nucleotides are TGTGCCAGCAGTTCTCCGTACAGCTCTGGGGCCAACGTCCTGACTTTC. It codes for CASSSPYSSGANVLTF.